This passage covers 8 T cell receptor beta chains from one sample sequenced in a study of tissue T cells after allogeneic stem cell transplantation. Here immunoSEQ multiplex PCR was the method, and the copy in TCRdb shows in-frame clones only, minus some. The sample holds about 10,000 clones; approximately 65% are singletons and the top ten take more than 25%. The sequences come from tissue from the stomach, collected at autopsy. These receptors came from a male donor aged 60 or older with lung cancer.

V and J are TRBV2 and TRBJ1-3, with TRBD1 matching 7 bases. Trimming cost V 3 bases and J 2 bases; bases outside gene matches: 7. From germline, CDR1 is SNHLY and CDR2 FYNNEI. The CDR3 sequence is 16 residues long. The CDR3 DNA follows: TGTGCCAGCAGTGACAGGGGGGCGAGGACTGGAAACACCATATATTTT. This sequence encodes CASSDRGARTGNTIYF.

V usage is TRBV10-3 and J usage is TRBJ2-3, with D tentatively TRBD2 (6 bases). The CDR3 sequence is 13 residues long. CDR1 and CDR2 (germline): ENHRY, SYGVKD. V was trimmed by 9 bases and J by 2 bases, leaving 12 bases between them. For the CDR3, the DNA is TGTGCCATGGGTGGAGGGAACACAGATACGCAGTATTTT. Amino acids: CAMGGGNTDTQYF.

The V call is TRBV7-2, the J call TRBJ2-1; TRBD2 aligns across 9 bases. CDR3 length: 16 residues. The V and J ends lost 0 bases and 9 bases, in that order; junction bases with no gene match: 9. The V gene's germline CDR1 is SGHTA and CDR2 FQGNSA. CDR3 amino acids: CASSLASGRKEGEQFF. CDR3 coding DNA: TGTGCCAGCAGCTTAGCTAGCGGGAGAAAGGAAGGTGAGCAGTTCTTC.

The chain recombines TRBV6-5 with TRBJ2-1, with a possible D match to TRBD1 (5 bases). Deletions cut 7 bases from V and 0 bases from J, with 13 bases between. The germline V gene encodes CDR1 MNHEY and CDR2 SVGAGI. The CDR3 runs to 15 residues. The CDR3 protein is CASKPTGYSYNEQFF. CDR3 bases: TGTGCCAGCAAACCAACAGGCTACTCCTACAATGAGCAGTTCTTC.

The V gene is TRBV19, the J gene TRBJ2-1, with 11 nucleotides matching TRBD2. The CDR3 spans 18 residues. Germline CDR1 LNHDA, CDR2 SQIVND (reference sequence). With V trimmed by 6 bases and J by 2 bases, 12 bases remained unmatched. CDR3 sequence (DNA): TGTGCCAGTAGCCGGTCCGGGACTAGCGGAGGGACCTACAATGAGCAGTTCTTC. It specifies CASSRSGTSGGTYNEQFF. Based on the CDR3 plus reference TRBV19 and TRBJ2-1, the full variable domain is DGGITQSPKYLFRKEGQNVTLSCEQNLNHDAMYWYRQDPGQGLRLIYYSQIVNDFQKGDIAEGYSVSREKKESFPLTVTSAQKNPTAFYLCASSRSGTSGGTYNEQFFGPGTRLTVL.

The chain is built from TRBV28 and TRBJ2-7; D gene unclear. The germline V and J ends were trimmed by 4 bases and 0 bases, with 10 bases remaining between them. CDR1 and CDR2 (germline): MDHEN, SYDVKM. The length of the CDR3 is 14 residues. CDR3 protein: CASSSTTPSYEQYF. The CDR3 region has the DNA TGTGCCAGCAGTTCAACGACACCCTCCTACGAGCAGTACTTC.

CDR3 in amino acids: CASSPDGGVYGYTF. The CDR3 region has the DNA TGTGCCAGCAGTCCCGACGGCGGGGTCTATGGCTACACCTTC. This chain uses TRBV6-5 with TRBJ1-2; D call uncertain. With 5 bases removed from V and 4 bases from J, the gap between germline ends came to 14 bases. Germline-derived CDR1 and CDR2 are MNHEY and SVGAGI. This CDR3 is built from 14 residues.

The J gene is TRBJ2-1, the V gene TRBV4-3; a weak D match, TRBD2 (5 bases). Per germline, CDR1 LGHNA and CDR2 YSLEER. The CDR3 runs 17 residues. Trimming removed 0 bases from V and 4 bases from J, with 16 bases in between. The DNA for the CDR3 is TGCGCCAGCAGCCAAGAAACAGCCGCGGGTCCTTACAATGAGCAGTTCTTC. It translates to CASSQETAAGPYNEQFF.